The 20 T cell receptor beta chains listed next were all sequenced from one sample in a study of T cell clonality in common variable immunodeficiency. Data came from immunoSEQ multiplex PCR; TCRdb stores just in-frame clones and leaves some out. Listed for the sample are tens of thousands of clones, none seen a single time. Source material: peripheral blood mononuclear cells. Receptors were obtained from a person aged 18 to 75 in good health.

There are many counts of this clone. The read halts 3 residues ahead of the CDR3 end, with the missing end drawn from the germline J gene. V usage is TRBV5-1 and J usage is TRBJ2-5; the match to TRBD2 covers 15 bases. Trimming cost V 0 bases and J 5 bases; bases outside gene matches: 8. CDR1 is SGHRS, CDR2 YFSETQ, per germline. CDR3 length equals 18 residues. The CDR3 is CASSLVSGTSGGWETQYF. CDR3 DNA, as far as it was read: TGCGCCAGCAGCTTGGTCTCCGGGACTAGCGGGGGGTGGGAGACC.

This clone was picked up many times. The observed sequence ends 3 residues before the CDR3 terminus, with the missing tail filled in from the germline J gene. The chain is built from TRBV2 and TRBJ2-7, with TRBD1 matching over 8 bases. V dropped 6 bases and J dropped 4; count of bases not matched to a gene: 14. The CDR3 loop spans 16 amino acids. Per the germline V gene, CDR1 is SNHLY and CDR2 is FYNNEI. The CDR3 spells CASSAAGGEWVYEQYF. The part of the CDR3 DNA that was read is TGTGCCAGCAGCGCGGCAGGGGGCGAGTGGGTATACGAG.

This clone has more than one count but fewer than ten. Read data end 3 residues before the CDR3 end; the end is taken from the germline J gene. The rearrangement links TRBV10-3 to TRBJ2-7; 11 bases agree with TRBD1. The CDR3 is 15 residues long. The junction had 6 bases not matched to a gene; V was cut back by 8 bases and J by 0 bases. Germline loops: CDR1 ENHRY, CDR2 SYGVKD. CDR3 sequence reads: CAIGPGTGGSYEQYF. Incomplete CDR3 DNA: TGTGCCATCGGACCTGGGACAGGGGGCTCCTACGAG.

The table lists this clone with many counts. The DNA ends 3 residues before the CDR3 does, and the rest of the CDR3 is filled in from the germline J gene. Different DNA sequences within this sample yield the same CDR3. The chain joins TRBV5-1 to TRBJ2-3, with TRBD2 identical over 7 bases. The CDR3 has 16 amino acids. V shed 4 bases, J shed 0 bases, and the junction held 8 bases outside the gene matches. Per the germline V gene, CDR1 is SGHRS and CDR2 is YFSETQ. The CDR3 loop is CASSLKPSGSTDTQYF. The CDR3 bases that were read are TGCGCCAGCAGCCTCAAGCCTAGCGGTAGCACAGATACG.

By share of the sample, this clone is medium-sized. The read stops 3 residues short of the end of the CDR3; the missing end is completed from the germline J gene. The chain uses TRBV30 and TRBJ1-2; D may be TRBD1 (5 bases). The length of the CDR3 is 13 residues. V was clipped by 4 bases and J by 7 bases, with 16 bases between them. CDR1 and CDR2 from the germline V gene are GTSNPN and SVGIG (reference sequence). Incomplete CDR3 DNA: TGTGCCTGGACCATACGGGGGAGTAGTGGC. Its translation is CAWTIRGSSG. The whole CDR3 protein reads CAWTIRGSSGYTF. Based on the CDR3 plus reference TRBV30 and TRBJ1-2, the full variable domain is SQTIHQWPATLVQPVGSPLSLECTVEGTSNPNLYWYRQAAGRGLQLLFYSVGIGQISSEVPQNLSASRPQDRQFILSSKKLLLSDSGFYLCAWTIRGSSGYTFGSGTRLTVV.

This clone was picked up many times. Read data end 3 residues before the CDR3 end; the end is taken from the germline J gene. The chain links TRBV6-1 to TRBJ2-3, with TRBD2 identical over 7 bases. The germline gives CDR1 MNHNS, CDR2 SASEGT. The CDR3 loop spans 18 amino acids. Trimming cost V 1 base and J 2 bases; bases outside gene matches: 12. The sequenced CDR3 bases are TGTGCCAGCAGTGAAGGAGCGGGGAGCGGTGGGCTCACAGATACG. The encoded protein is CASSEGAGSGGLTDT. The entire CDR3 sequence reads CASSEGAGSGGLTDTQYF.

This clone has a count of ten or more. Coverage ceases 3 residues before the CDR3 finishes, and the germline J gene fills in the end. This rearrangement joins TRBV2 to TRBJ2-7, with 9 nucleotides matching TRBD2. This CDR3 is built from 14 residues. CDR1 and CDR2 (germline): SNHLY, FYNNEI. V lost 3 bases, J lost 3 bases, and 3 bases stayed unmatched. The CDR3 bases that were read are TGTGCCAGCAGTGAGATTAGCGGGAGCTACGAG. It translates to CASSEISGSYE. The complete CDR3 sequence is CASSEISGSYEQYF.

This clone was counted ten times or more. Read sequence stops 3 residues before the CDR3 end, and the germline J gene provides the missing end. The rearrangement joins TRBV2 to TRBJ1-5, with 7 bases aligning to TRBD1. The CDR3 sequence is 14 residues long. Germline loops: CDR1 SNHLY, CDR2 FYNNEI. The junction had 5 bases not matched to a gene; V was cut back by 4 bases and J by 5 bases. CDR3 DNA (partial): TGTGCCAGCAGTGGACAGGGAAGCCATCAGCCC. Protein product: CASSGQGSHQP. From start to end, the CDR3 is CASSGQGSHQPQHF.

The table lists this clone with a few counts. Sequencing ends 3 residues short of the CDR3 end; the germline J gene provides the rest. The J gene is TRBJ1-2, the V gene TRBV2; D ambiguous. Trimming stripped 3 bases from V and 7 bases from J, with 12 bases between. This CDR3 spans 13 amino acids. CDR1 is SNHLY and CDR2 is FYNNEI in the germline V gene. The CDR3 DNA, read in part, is TGTGCCAGCAGTGAGTTAATTTCGGGTGGC. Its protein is CASSELISGG. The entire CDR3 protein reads CASSELISGGYTF.

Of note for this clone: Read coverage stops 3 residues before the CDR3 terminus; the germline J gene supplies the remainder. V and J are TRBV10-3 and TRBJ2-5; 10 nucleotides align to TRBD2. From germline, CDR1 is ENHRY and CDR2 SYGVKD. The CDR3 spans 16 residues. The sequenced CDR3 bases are TGTGCCATCAGTGATCCGGGACTAGCGCTCGCAGATACC. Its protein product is CAISDPGLALADT. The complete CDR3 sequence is CAISDPGLALADTQYF.

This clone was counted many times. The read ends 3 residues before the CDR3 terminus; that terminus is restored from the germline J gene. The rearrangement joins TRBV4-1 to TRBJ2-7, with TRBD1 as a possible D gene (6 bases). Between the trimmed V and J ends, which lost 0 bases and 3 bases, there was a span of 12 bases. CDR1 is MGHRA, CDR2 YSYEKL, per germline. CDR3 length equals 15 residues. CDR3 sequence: CASSQDNQGSYEQYF. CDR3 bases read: TGCGCCAGCAGCCAAGATAATCAGGGGAGCTACGAG.

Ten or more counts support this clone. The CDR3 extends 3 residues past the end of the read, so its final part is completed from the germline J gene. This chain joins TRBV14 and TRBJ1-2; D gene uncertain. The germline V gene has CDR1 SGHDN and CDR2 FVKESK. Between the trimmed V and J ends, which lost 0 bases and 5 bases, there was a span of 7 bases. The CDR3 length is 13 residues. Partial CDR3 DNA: TGTGCCAGCAGCCAAGAGCAGATTTATGGC. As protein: CASSQEQIYG. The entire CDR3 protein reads CASSQEQIYGYTF.

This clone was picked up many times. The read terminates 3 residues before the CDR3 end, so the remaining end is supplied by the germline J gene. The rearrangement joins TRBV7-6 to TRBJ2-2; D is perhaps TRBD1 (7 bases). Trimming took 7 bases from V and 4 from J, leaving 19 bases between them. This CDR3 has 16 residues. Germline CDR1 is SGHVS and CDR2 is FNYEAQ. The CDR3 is CASNLRGAGGTGELFF. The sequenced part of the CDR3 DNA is TGTGCCAGCAACCTAAGGGGGGCAGGGGGCACCGGGGAG. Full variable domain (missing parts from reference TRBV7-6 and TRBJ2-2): GAGVSQSPRYKVTKRGQDVALRCDPISGHVSLYWYRQALGQGPEFLTYFNYEAQQDKSGLPNDRFSAERPEGSISTLTIQRTEQRDSAMYRCASNLRGAGGTGELFFGEGSRLTVL.

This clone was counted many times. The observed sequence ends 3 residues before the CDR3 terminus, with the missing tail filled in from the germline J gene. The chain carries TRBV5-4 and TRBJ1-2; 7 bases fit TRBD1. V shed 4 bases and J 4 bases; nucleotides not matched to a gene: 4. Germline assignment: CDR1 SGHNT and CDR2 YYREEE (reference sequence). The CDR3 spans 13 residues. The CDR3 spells CASSQGTAYGYTF. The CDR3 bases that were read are TGTGCCAGCAGCCAAGGGACAGCCTATGGC.

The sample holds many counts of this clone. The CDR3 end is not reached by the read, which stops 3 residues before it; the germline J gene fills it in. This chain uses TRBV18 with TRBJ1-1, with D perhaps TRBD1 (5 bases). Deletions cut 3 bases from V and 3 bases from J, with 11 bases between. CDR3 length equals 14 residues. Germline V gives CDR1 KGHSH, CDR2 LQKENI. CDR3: CASSPQGEYTEAFF. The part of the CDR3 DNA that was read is TGTGCCAGCTCACCGCAGGGCGAGTACACTGAA.

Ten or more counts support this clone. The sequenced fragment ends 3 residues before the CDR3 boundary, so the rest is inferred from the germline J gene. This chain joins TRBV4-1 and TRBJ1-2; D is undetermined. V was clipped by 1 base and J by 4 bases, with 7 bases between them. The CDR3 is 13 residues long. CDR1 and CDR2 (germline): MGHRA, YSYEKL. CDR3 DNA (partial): TGCGCCAGCAGCCAAGGGTACAGCTATGGC. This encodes CASSQGYSYG. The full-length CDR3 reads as CASSQGYSYGYTF.

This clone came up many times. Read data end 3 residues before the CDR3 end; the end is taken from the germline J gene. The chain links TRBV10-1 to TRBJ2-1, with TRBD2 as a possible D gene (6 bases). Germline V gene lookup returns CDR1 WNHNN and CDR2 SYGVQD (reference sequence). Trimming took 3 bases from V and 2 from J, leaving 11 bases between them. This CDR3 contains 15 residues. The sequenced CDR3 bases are TGCGCCAGCAGTGACCGGAGGGCCCCCTACAATGAG. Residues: CASSDRRAPYNE. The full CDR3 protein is CASSDRRAPYNEQFF.

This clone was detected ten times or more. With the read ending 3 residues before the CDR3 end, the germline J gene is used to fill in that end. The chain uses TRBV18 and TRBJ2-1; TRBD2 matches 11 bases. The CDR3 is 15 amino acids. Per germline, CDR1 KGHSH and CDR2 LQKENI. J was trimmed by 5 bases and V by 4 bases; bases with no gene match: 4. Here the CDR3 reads CASSRGTSGDNEQFF. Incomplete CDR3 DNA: TGTGCCAGCTCACGAGGGACTAGCGGAGACAATGAG.

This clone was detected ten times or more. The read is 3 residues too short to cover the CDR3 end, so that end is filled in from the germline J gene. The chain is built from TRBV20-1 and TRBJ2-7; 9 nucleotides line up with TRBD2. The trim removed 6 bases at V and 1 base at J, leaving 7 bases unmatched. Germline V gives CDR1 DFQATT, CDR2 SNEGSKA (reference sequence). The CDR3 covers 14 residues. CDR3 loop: CSALGLAESYEQYF. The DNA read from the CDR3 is TGCAGTGCGTTGGGACTAGCAGAATCCTACGAG.

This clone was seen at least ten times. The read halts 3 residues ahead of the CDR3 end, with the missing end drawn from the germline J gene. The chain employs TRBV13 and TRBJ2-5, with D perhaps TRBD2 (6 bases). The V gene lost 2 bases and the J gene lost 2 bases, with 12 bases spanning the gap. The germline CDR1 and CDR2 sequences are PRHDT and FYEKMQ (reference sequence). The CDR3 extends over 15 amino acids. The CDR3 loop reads CASSLSAGLQETQYF. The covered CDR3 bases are TGTGCCAGCAGCTTAAGTGCGGGACTGCAAGAGACC. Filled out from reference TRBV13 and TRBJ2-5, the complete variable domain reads AAGVIQSPRHLIKEKRETATLKCYPIPRHDTVYWYQQGPGQDPQFLISFYEKMQSDKGSIPDRFSAQQFSDYHSELNMSSLELGDSALYFCASSLSAGLQETQYFGPGTRLLVL.